The rows below give T cell receptor beta chains drawn from one sample of a study of immune evolution from preneoplasia to lung adenocarcinoma. The method was immunoSEQ multiplex PCR; TCRdb's version includes in-frame clones alone and lacks a portion of them. The sample lists 11,000 to 15,000 clones, 65% to 90% occurring once. Sequences were obtained from FFPE lung adenocarcinoma in situ tissue. The receptors here all came from a donor older than 65 with lung adenocarcinoma. Both conserved end residues are part of each CDR3. A D gene is named only where the DNA matches it firmly. A clone size is listed for some rows: how often the clone was seen (once, few, many), or a class if it is expanded.

D	size	V	J	DNA	CDR3
TRBD1	-	TRBV5-6	TRBJ2-7	TGTGCCAGCAGCTTCTGGGACAGAGTCTACGAGCAGTACTTC	CASSFWDRVYEQYF
TRBD1	-	TRBV28	TRBJ1-5	TGTGCCAGCAGGACAGGGACTCAGCCCCAGCATTTT	CASRTGTQPQHF
-	-	TRBV5-4	TRBJ2-2	TGTGCCAGCAGACGGGGATTTACCGGGGAGCTGTTTTTT	CASRRGFTGELFF
TRBD1	-	TRBV28	TRBJ2-6	TGTGCCAGCAGTTTCGCCCCCGGGACAGGGGACGGGGCCAACGTCCTGACTTTC	CASSFAPGTGDGANVLTF
-	once	TRBV10-3	TRBJ1-3	TGTGCCATCAGTGGTATACCCTCTCTCTCTGGAAACACCATATATTTT	CAISGIPSLSGNTIYF
TRBD1	-	TRBV7-9	TRBJ1-4	TGTGCCAGCAGCCTCCGTCGCGGGACAGGGAATGAAAAACTGTTTTTT	CASSLRRGTGNEKLFF
-	-	TRBV4-2	TRBJ2-3	TGTGCCAGCAGCCAAGATGGCAGCTACACAGATACGCAGTATTTT	CASSQDGSYTDTQYF
-	-	TRBV10-3	TRBJ2-3	TGTGCCATCAGTGAGTGGGATACGCAGTATTTT	CAISEWDTQYF
-	once	TRBV4-2	TRBJ1-3	TGTGCCAGCAGCCAAGTTTCGACGGGACCTAGCTCTGGAAACACCATATATTTT	CASSQVSTGPSSGNTIYF
-	-	TRBV20-1	TRBJ2-3	TGCAGTGCTAGCGTGGCAGATACGCAGTATTTT	CSASVADTQYF
-	few	TRBV28	TRBJ1-1	TGTGCCAGCAGGGGGCGGCGGAAGAACACTGAAGCTTTCTTT	CASRGRRKNTEAFF
-	-	TRBV6-1	TRBJ2-3	TGTGCCAGCAGGCTGGGGTTGGGGAGCACAGATACGCAGTATTTT	CASRLGLGSTDTQYF
-	-	TRBV5-5	TRBJ2-7	TGTGCCAGCAGCTCTACTCCGGGATTTCCTGACGAGCAGTACTTC	CASSSTPGFPDEQYF
-	-	TRBV28	TRBJ2-2	TGTGCCCTAAAGGGAGGCCCGAACACCGGGGAGCTGTTTTTT	CALKGGPNTGELFF
TRBD1	-	TRBV2	TRBJ1-3	TGTGCCAGCAGCGATACAGGGGAAGAGTCTGGAAACACCATATATTTT	CASSDTGEESGNTIYF
TRBD2	-	TRBV4-1	TRBJ2-7	TGCGCCAGCAGCGTAGCGGGAGTAACCCACGAGCAGTACTTC	CASSVAGVTHEQYF
TRBD2	-	TRBV5-5	TRBJ2-1	TGTGCCAGCAGCCCCATCCAGCGGGAGGGTAATGAGCAGTTCTTC	CASSPIQREGNEQFF
-	-	TRBV30	TRBJ1-1	TGTGCCTGGAGTGGATGGGGTACTGAAGCTTTCTTT	CAWSGWGTEAFF
TRBD1	-	TRBV9	TRBJ2-5	TGTGCCAGCAGCGTAGGTACAGGGGGCTATGAGACCCAGTACTTC	CASSVGTGGYETQYF
-	-	TRBV5-5	TRBJ1-3	TGTGCCAGCAGCTTGGGCAGGGGACCAGGAAACACCATATATTTT	CASSLGRGPGNTIYF
TRBD1	-	TRBV28	TRBJ1-4	TGTGCCAGCGGCATTACAGGGGGTCATGAAAAACTGTTTTTT	CASGITGGHEKLFF
-	-	TRBV5-1	TRBJ1-2	TGCGCCAGCACGGACCCAGATGAGTATGGCTACACCTTC	CASTDPDEYGYTF
-	once	TRBV28	TRBJ1-4	TGTGCCAGCAGTAAACAGGGTGCGGGAAAACTGTTTTTT	CASSKQGAGKLFF
-	-	TRBV7-9	TRBJ1-1	TGTGCCAGCAGCTCCGCCCCCAGAGGGGAAGCTTTCTTT	CASSSAPRGEAFF
-	-	TRBV4-2	TRBJ1-2	TGTGCCAGCAGGGCAGCTCACAGGGTTGGCTATGGCTACACCTTC	CASRAAHRVGYGYTF
TRBD1	-	TRBV28	TRBJ1-2	TGTGCCAGAGGGGGCTGGCTCAACTATGGCTACACCTTC	CARGGWLNYGYTF
-	-	TRBV7-3	TRBJ1-1	TGTGCCAGCAGCTTACCCAGGGTGAACACTGAAGCTTTCTTT	CASSLPRVNTEAFF
TRBD2	-	TRBV27	TRBJ2-7	TGTGCCAGCCGAAGGGGACTAGTGAGCCACGAGCAGTACTTC	CASRRGLVSHEQYF
-	-	TRBV5-5	TRBJ1-3	TGTGCCAGCAGCTTGGCCGCTGGAAACACCATATATTTT	CASSLAAGNTIYF
-	-	TRBV1	TRBJ2-1	TGCACCAGCAGCCAACTGACGGCCAGCTCCTACAATGAGCAGTTCTTC	CTSSQLTASSYNEQFF
TRBD2	-	TRBV7-9	TRBJ2-1	TGTGCCAGCAGCGGCCGGACTAGCGGGTACAATGAGCAGTTCTTC	CASSGRTSGYNEQFF
-	-	TRBV19	TRBJ1-3	TGTGCCAGTAGTATGAAGGGGCACTTTCCGGACACCATATATTTT	CASSMKGHFPDTIYF
-	-	TRBV7-6	TRBJ2-6	TGTGCCAGCAGCCCCCGATCTGTGGCCAACGTCCTGACTTTC	CASSPRSVANVLTF
-	-	TRBV4-2	TRBJ2-2	TGTGCCAGCAGCCAGGCGAGGGGGGGTGGGACCGGGGAGCTGTTTTTT	CASSQARGGGTGELFF
-	-	TRBV30	TRBJ2-7	TGTGCCTGGTCCAGGGATTCCTACGAGCAGTACTTC	CAWSRDSYEQYF
-	-	TRBV6-5	TRBJ1-5	TGTGCCAGCAGTTACAGGTCGAATCAGCCCCAGCATTTT	CASSYRSNQPQHF